The next 30 T cell receptor beta chains were all read from a single sample in a study of PD-1 blockade in classical Hodgkin lymphoma. Measured with immunoSEQ multiplex PCR; TCRdb has only the in-frame clones, and not every one. Here the sample spans 10,000 or so clones, 65% to 90% being singletons. Sample time point: newly diagnosed, previously untreated cHL patient sample. Applied to thawed PBMCs, magnetic negative selection was the method used to isolate CD8+ T cells. Sample: CD8+ T cells from blood. These receptors were taken from a human donor with classical Hodgkin lymphoma.

CDR3 sequence: CASSQGTGTTNTEAFF. The CDR3 DNA sequence: TGCGCCAGCAGCCAGGGGACAGGGACCACCAACACTGAAGCTTTCTTT. This chain links TRBV4-3 with TRBJ1-1; 9 bases are shared with TRBD1. Per the germline V gene, CDR1 is LGHNA and CDR2 is YSLEER. CDR3 length: 16 residues. Losses at the gene ends were 3 bases for V and 2 bases for J; bases not matched to a gene: 7.

V is TRBV29-1 and J is TRBJ1-1, with 9 bases identical to TRBD1. The germline gives CDR1 SQVTM, CDR2 ANQGSEA. V shed 3 bases and J 1 base; nucleotides not matched to a gene: 3. This CDR3 contains 14 residues. CDR3 DNA: TGCAGCGTTGACTGGGGACAGGGGAACACTGAAGCTTTCTTT. Amino acid sequence: CSVDWGQGNTEAFF.

The chain combines TRBV5-4 with TRBJ2-7, with D perhaps matching TRBD1 or TRBD2 (5 bases each). Trimming removed 4 bases at V and 5 bases at J, with 13 bases between. The CDR3 covers 13 residues. CDR1 is SGHNT, CDR2 YYREEE, per germline (reference sequence). In DNA, the CDR3 is TGTGCCAGCAGCGGCCGGGGCCTAAACGAGCAGTACTTC. Translated, it gives CASSGRGLNEQYF.

The genes are TRBV6-5 and TRBJ2-5; D not resolved. The tail of the sequence fits TRBJ2-7 better, so the J call may be wrong. In germline, CDR1 is MNHEY, CDR2 SVGAGI. This CDR3 is built from 13 residues. The CDR3 loop is CASSYGYSYEQYF. The CDR3 DNA reads as TGTGCCAGCAGTTATGGTTACTCCTACGAGCAGTACTTC.

CDR3 coding DNA: TGTGCCAGCAGTTCCGGCGGCTCTGGAAACACCATATATTTT. Its protein is CASSSGGSGNTIYF. The chain employs TRBV6-5 and TRBJ1-3, with unresolved D. The germline V and J ends were trimmed by 4 bases and 0 bases, with 7 bases remaining between them. This CDR3 has 14 residues. Germline loops: CDR1 MNHEY, CDR2 SVGAGI.

This sequence joins TRBV11-2 and TRBJ2-1; tentatively, D is TRBD2 (5 bases). CDR3 size: 13 residues. CDR1 SGHAT and CDR2 FQNNGV come from the germline V gene. V lost 5 bases, J lost 4 bases, and 9 bases lay in between. This CDR3 reads CASSAGLYNEQFF. Here the CDR3 DNA reads TGTGCCAGCAGCGCCGGACTGTACAATGAGCAGTTCTTC.

The V and J genes are TRBV6-1 and TRBJ1-1; D is possibly TRBD1 (5 bases). V gave up 4 bases and J gave up 0 bases, with 12 bases separating them. Germline CDR1 reads MNHNS; CDR2 reads SASEGT. The CDR3 spans 15 residues. CDR3 sequence reads: CASSGSGGMNTEAFF. The DNA of the CDR3 is TGTGCCAGCAGTGGTTCGGGGGGGATGAACACTGAAGCTTTCTTT.

The CDR3 sequence: CASSKARQATHNEQFF. The CDR3 DNA is TGTGCCAGCAGCAAAGCCAGACAGGCAACCCACAATGAGCAGTTCTTC. The genes are TRBV11-3 and TRBJ2-1, with a possible D match to TRBD1 (6 bases). V lost 5 bases and J 5 bases, leaving 19 bases between the germline ends. Germline CDR1 is SGHNT and CDR2 is YENEEA. The CDR3 length is 16 residues.

The chain links TRBV10-3 to TRBJ2-1; D perhaps matches TRBD2 (6 bases). CDR3 length: 14 residues. V gave up 3 bases and J gave up 8 bases, with 14 bases separating them. The germline V gene has CDR1 ENHRY and CDR2 SYGVKD. The CDR3: CAISDREDHYEQFF. CDR3 nucleotide sequence: TGTGCCATCAGTGACAGGGAGGACCACTATGAGCAGTTCTTC.

The rearrangement uses TRBV4-2 and TRBJ2-5; 10 nucleotides line up with TRBD1. This CDR3 region has 16 residues. CDR1 and CDR2 (germline): LGHNA, YNFKEQ. The V segment lost 4 bases and the J segment 4 bases; nucleotides outside the gene matches: 9. CDR3 coding DNA: TGTGCCAGCAGCCGGGCCCGGGACAGGGGTCGAGAGACCCAGTACTTC. Amino acid sequence: CASSRARDRGRETQYF.

The CDR3 spells CASSERGRHGYTF. The CDR3 nucleotides read TGTGCCAGCAGTGAAAGGGGGCGGCATGGCTACACCTTC. The rearrangement uses TRBV6-1 and TRBJ1-2; 7 nucleotides agree with TRBD1. V shed 2 bases, J shed 6 bases, and the junction held 3 bases outside the gene matches. CDR1 and CDR2 (germline): MNHNS, SASEGT. The CDR3 is 13 residues long.

The rearrangement joins TRBV4-1 to TRBJ2-1, with D hard to call. V gave up 4 bases and J gave up 0 bases, with 7 bases separating them. The CDR3 extends over 14 amino acids. Germline assignment: CDR1 MGHRA and CDR2 YSYEKL. The CDR3 spells CASSPHPSYNEQFF. CDR3 bases: TGCGCCAGCAGCCCTCACCCCTCCTACAATGAGCAGTTCTTC.

This clone was counted between two and nine times. The V and J genes are TRBV10-3 and TRBJ1-6, with TRBD1 as a possible D gene (6 bases). Trimming left V 3 bases short and J 0 bases short, with 9 bases between. Germline V lookup: CDR1 ENHRY, CDR2 SYGVKD. This CDR3 comprises 16 residues. CDR3 protein: CAISDPGVSYNSPLHF. CDR3 nucleotides: TGTGCCATCAGTGACCCAGGGGTCTCCTATAATTCACCCCTCCACTTT.

The V call is TRBV5-1, the J call TRBJ2-2, with D tentatively TRBD1 (6 bases). V lost 4 bases and J 3 bases, leaving 16 bases between the germline ends. Germline loops: CDR1 SGHRS, CDR2 YFSETQ. The CDR3 totals 16 residues. CDR3 amino acids: CASSPQGFDYTGELFF. The CDR3 region has the DNA TGCGCCAGCAGCCCACAGGGTTTCGACTACACCGGGGAGCTGTTTTTT.

V and J are TRBV2 and TRBJ1-1; tentatively, D is TRBD1 (5 bases). This CDR3 is built from 15 residues. Trimming removed 3 bases at V and 2 bases at J, with 13 bases between. Germline V gives CDR1 SNHLY, CDR2 FYNNEI. CDR3 sequence: CASSDRQLRNTEAFF. The CDR3 DNA reads as TGTGCCAGCAGTGATCGACAGCTACGAAACACTGAAGCTTTCTTT.

The chain carries TRBV5-6 and TRBJ2-7; maybe TRBD2 (5 bases). Germline V gene sequence: CDR1 SGHDT, CDR2 YYEEEE. Trimming took off 4 bases at V and 2 bases at J, with 13 bases between the two ends. This CDR3 contains 14 residues. The CDR3 loop reads CASSPGLVTYEQYF. The CDR3 DNA reads TGTGCCAGCAGCCCCGGACTGGTAACCTACGAGCAGTACTTC.

V is TRBV28 and J is TRBJ2-6; D unresolved. The V end was cut by 3 bases, the J end by 1 base, with 10 bases between. The CDR3 has 16 amino acids. Germline V gene lookup returns CDR1 MDHEN and CDR2 SYDVKM. CDR3 DNA sequence: TGTGCCAGCAGTTTCGCCGTGGGGTCTGGGGCCAACGTCCTGACTTTC. Amino acid sequence: CASSFAVGSGANVLTF.

In this sample, this clone turned up a few times. This chain uses TRBV5-1 with TRBJ1-3; TRBD1 might be the D (5 bases). V gave up 4 bases and J gave up 0 bases, with 11 bases separating them. In germline, CDR1 is SGHRS, CDR2 YFSETQ. This CDR3 has 15 residues. The CDR3 coding sequence is TGCGCCAGCAGCCCGGAGAGGGGCTCTGGAAACACCATATATTTT. Its translation is CASSPERGSGNTIYF. The whole variable domain, remainder taken from reference TRBV5-1 and TRBJ1-3, is KAGVTQTPRYLIKTRGQQVTLSCSPISGHRSVSWYQQTPGQGLQFLFEYFSETQRNKGNFPGRFSGRQFSNSRSEMNVSTLELGDSALYLCASSPERGSGNTIYFGEGSWLTVV.

The V gene is TRBV4-3, the J gene TRBJ2-1; 9 nucleotides line up with TRBD1. V was clipped by 3 bases and J by 9 bases; unmatched bases: 3. The germline CDR1 and CDR2 sequences are LGHNA and YSLEER. The CDR3 loop spans 13 amino acids. DNA for the CDR3: TGCGCCAGCAGCCACGGACAGGGGACTGAGCAGTTCTTC. Amino acids: CASSHGQGTEQFF.

The J gene is TRBJ2-7, the V gene TRBV4-3; D remains unclear. Germline CDR1 LGHNA, CDR2 YSLEER. The CDR3 covers 13 residues. The germline V and J ends were trimmed by 1 base and 6 bases, with 10 bases remaining between them. The CDR3 region has the DNA TGCGCCAGCAGCCAAGGTGTAACTGGCGAGCAGTACTTC. This gives the protein CASSQGVTGEQYF.

This chain links TRBV7-9 with TRBJ1-4; 7 bases line up with TRBD1. V gave up 5 bases and J gave up 6 bases; unmatched junction bases: 6. This CDR3 is built from 14 residues. The germline CDR1 and CDR2 sequences are SEHNR and FQNEAQ (reference sequence). CDR3 amino acids: CASSKTGPDEKLFF. Here the CDR3 DNA reads TGTGCCAGCAGCAAGACAGGGCCGGATGAAAAACTGTTTTTT.

A single count supports this clone. V usage is TRBV4-3 and J usage is TRBJ2-4, with D unresolved. The CDR3 is 15 residues long. CDR1 is LGHNA and CDR2 is YSLEER in the germline V gene. Trimming cost V 0 bases and J 6 bases, with 12 bases left between them. CDR3 nucleotides: TGCGCCAGCAGCCAAGATTTTAGGGTGGGAAACATTCAGTACTTC. It encodes CASSQDFRVGNIQYF.

V is TRBV4-3 and J is TRBJ2-1, with 13 nucleotides matching TRBD2. There are 16 residues in the CDR3. The V and J ends lost 3 bases and 3 bases, in that order; junction bases with no gene match: 2. CDR1 and CDR2 from the germline V gene are LGHNA and YSLEER. This chain's CDR3 is CASSHGTSGDYNEQFF. Written as DNA, the CDR3 is TGCGCCAGCAGCCATGGGACTAGCGGGGACTACAATGAGCAGTTCTTC.

The chain couples TRBV5-8 to TRBJ2-1; D remains unclear. V was clipped by 3 bases and J by 3 bases, with 19 bases between them. The CDR3 covers 17 residues. Germline CDR1 and CDR2: SGHTS and YDEGEE. This CDR3 reads CASSSVPPHKIYNEQFF. As DNA, the CDR3 is TGTGCCAGCAGCTCCGTCCCCCCACATAAGATCTACAATGAGCAGTTCTTC.

The V and J genes are TRBV7-6 and TRBJ1-1, with TRBD1 matching over 11 bases. In germline, CDR1 is SGHVS, CDR2 FNYEAQ. V trimming: 5 bases; J trimming: 3 bases; junction bases outside the gene matches: 5. This CDR3 is built from 15 residues. This CDR3 reads CASSPGQGADTEAFF. In DNA form, the CDR3 reads TGTGCCAGCAGCCCAGGACAGGGGGCTGACACTGAAGCTTTCTTT.

The rearrangement joins TRBV5-5 to TRBJ2-7, with 7 positions matching TRBD1. The V gene's germline CDR1 is SGHKS and CDR2 YYEKEE (reference sequence). J gave up 5 bases and V 4 bases, and 6 bases lay outside the gene matches. This CDR3 is 13 amino acids long. The CDR3 DNA is TGTGCCAGCAGCCCGTACAGGGGCCACGAGCAGTACTTC. Translation: CASSPYRGHEQYF.

The rearrangement links TRBV2 to TRBJ2-3, with D possibly matching TRBD1 (6 bases). The V and J ends lost 6 bases and 2 bases respectively, with 18 bases between them. Germline lookup yields CDR1 SNHLY and CDR2 FYNNEI. This CDR3 spans 16 amino acids. The CDR3 DNA reads TGTGCCAGCAGGGACTTCCGGACAGATCTCACAGATACGCAGTATTTT. This encodes CASRDFRTDLTDTQYF. The full variable domain, rest sourced from reference TRBV2 and TRBJ2-3, is EPEVTQTPSHQVTQMGQEVILRCVPISNHLYFYWYRQILGQKVEFLVSFYNNEISEKSEIFDDQFSVERPDGSNFTLKIRSTKLEDSAMYFCASRDFRTDLTDTQYFGPGTRLTVL.

This clone came up once. V and J are TRBV2 and TRBJ1-3; weak D call: TRBD1 (5 bases). The CDR3 runs 17 residues. The germline gives CDR1 SNHLY, CDR2 FYNNEI. V gave up 3 bases and J gave up 0 bases, with 15 bases separating them. CDR3 loop: CASSDLRTTNSGNTIYF. DNA of the CDR3: TGTGCCAGCAGTGATCTTAGGACAACGAACTCTGGAAACACCATATATTTT.

This chain's CDR3 is CASSFGAGSYEQYF. Written as DNA, the CDR3 is TGTGCCAGCAGCTTCGGGGCGGGCTCCTACGAGCAGTACTTC. This sequence joins TRBV7-9 and TRBJ2-7, with D tentatively TRBD1 or TRBD2 (5 bases each). The CDR3 is made up of 14 amino acids. V was shortened by 3 bases and J by 0 bases, with 9 bases between the two germline ends. CDR1 SEHNR and CDR2 FQNEAQ come from the germline V gene (reference sequence).

The chain couples TRBV30 to TRBJ1-1; no definite D call. The CDR3 extends over 11 amino acids. The germline CDR1 and CDR2 sequences are GTSNPN and SVGIG (reference sequence). V lost 6 bases and J 6 bases, leaving 11 bases between the germline ends. The CDR3 DNA reads TGTGCCTGTCATATCGGCCCTGAAGCTTTCTTT. This encodes CACHIGPEAFF.